This TCR beta chain was captured in a study of cytomegalovirus exposure and HLA in healthy donors. The PCR employed 60 Vbeta primers together with 13 Jbeta primers. Using immunoSEQ multiplex PCR, the repertoire was profiled, and TCRdb retains in-frame clones only, with some absent. The data contain about 140,000 clones, roughly 89% of them singletons. Concerning this clone: What it binds is unknown.

Overall study findings and caveats: Diagnosis of cytomegalovirus status made by the classifier reportedly showed high specificity and sensitivity.

In germline, CDR1 is LNHDA, CDR2 SQIVND (reference sequence). J gave up 8 bases and V 4 bases, and 7 bases lay outside the gene matches. The CDR3 covers 14 residues. The chain links TRBV19 to TRBJ1-1; TRBD1 aligns across 10 bases. The sequenced sample consisted of PBMCs. This receptor was identified in a woman under 40 in good health and CMV-seronegative. The CDR3 loop is CASSNRDRGPEAFF. DNA for the CDR3: TGTGCCAGTAGTAACCGGGACAGGGGTCCCGAAGCTTTCTTT.